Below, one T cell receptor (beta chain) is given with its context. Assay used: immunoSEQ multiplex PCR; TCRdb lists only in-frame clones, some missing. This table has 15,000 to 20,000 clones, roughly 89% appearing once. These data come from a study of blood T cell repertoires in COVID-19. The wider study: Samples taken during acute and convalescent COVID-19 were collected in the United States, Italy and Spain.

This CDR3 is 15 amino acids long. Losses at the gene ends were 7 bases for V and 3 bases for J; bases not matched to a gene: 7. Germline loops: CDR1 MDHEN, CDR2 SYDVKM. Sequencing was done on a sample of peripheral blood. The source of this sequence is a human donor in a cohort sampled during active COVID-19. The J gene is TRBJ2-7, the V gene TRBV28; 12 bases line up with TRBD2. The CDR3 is CASTLRGLAGYEQYF. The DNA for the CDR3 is TGTGCCAGCACCTTACGGGGACTAGCGGGCTACGAGCAGTACTTC.